The next 6 T cell receptor beta chains were all read from a single sample in a study of shared clonotypes between healthy human individuals. Measured with immunoSEQ multiplex PCR; TCRdb has only the in-frame clones, and not every one. The sample holds 2.3 million or so clones; approximately 95% are singletons and the top ten take roughly 0.36%. The source material was naive CD4+ T cells from PBMCs. Noted subset: CD45RA+ positively selected. These receptors were taken from a man younger than 30 in good health. Some clones in this sample may be carry-over from other donors' samples.

Notes on this clone: The sample carries other DNA sequences with the same CDR3. This chain joins TRBV5-1 and TRBJ1-5; TRBD1 aligns across 7 bases. The trim removed 3 bases at V and 2 bases at J, leaving 2 bases unmatched. The CDR3 totals 14 residues. CDR1 SGHRS and CDR2 YFSETQ come from the germline V gene. CDR3 in DNA: TGCGCCAGCAGCTCCGGACAGGGCAATCAGCCCCAGCATTTT. It encodes CASSSGQGNQPQHF.

V usage is TRBV25-1 and J usage is TRBJ2-3; D unresolved. V was shortened by 4 bases and J by 8 bases, with 19 bases between the two germline ends. Germline CDR1 is MGHDK and CDR2 is SYGVNS. The CDR3 covers 15 residues. This CDR3 is CASSAPNPPSGTQYF. The CDR3 coding sequence is TGTGCCAGCAGTGCCCCCAACCCCCCTTCGGGTACGCAGTATTTT.

V is TRBV10-3 and J is TRBJ2-3, with D possibly matching TRBD1 (6 bases). CDR1 is ENHRY, CDR2 SYGVKD, per germline. The CDR3 spans 13 residues. The V gene lost 8 bases and the J gene lost 3 bases, with 12 bases spanning the gap. CDR3 protein: CAIGRQGTDTQYF. As DNA, the CDR3 is TGTGCCATCGGCCGGCAGGGGACAGATACGCAGTATTTT.

The chain joins TRBV5-1 to TRBJ2-2; D gene unclear. The CDR3 is made up of 16 amino acids. Germline loops: CDR1 SGHRS, CDR2 YFSETQ. Trimming took off 0 bases at V and 2 bases at J, with 11 bases between the two ends. The CDR3 loop is CASSLDVAGNTGELFF. The CDR3 coding sequence is TGCGCCAGCAGCTTGGATGTAGCTGGCAACACCGGGGAGCTGTTTTTT. Based on the CDR3 plus reference TRBV5-1 and TRBJ2-2, the full variable domain is KAGVTQTPRYLIKTRGQQVTLSCSPISGHRSVSWYQQTPGQGLQFLFEYFSETQRNKGNFPGRFSGRQFSNSRSEMNVSTLELGDSALYLCASSLDVAGNTGELFFGEGSRLTVL.

The V and J genes are TRBV5-6 and TRBJ1-1, with 10 positions matching TRBD1. V was clipped by 2 bases and J by 1 base; unmatched bases: 5. The CDR3 runs 16 residues. The germline gives CDR1 SGHDT, CDR2 YYEEEE. The CDR3 loop reads CASSLRRDRGNTEAFF. In DNA, the CDR3 is TGTGCCAGCAGCTTAAGGCGGGACAGGGGGAACACTGAAGCTTTCTTT.

The rearrangement links TRBV18 to TRBJ1-5; no clear D. Germline V lookup: CDR1 KGHSH, CDR2 LQKENI. Deletions cut 4 bases from V and 0 bases from J, with 13 bases between. The CDR3 extends over 16 amino acids. CDR3 sequence reads: CASSLPVGNSNQPQHF. CDR3 DNA: TGTGCCAGCTCACTCCCCGTCGGGAATAGCAATCAGCCCCAGCATTTT.